Reported below is one T cell receptor (beta chain). The data originate from a study of blood T cell repertoires in COVID-19. CDR3 length: 19 residues. V was clipped by 5 bases and J by 4 bases; unmatched bases: 21. The germline gives CDR1 SNHLY, CDR2 FYNNEI. Data came from immunoSEQ multiplex PCR; TCRdb stores just in-frame clones and leaves some out. This table holds 300,000 to 350,000 clones, about 87% found once. Sequenced sample: peripheral blood. This clonotype was obtained from a man younger than 40 with COVID-19, enrolled during active disease. This chain links TRBV2 with TRBJ2-7, with TRBD1 matching over 9 bases. The CDR3, as DNA: TGTGCCAGCAGTCCCGGGGTGGGACAGGGTCGACCGGGGCGGTACGAGCAGTACTTC. Amino acid sequence: CASSPGVGQGRPGRYEQYF.